The clone carrying this T cell receptor (beta chain) was observed a single time. Its antigen is not identified. At one end, the junction sequence differs from germline, possibly due to a read error. It was from around 18-30 mg of unsorted bulk tissue that RNA and DNA were co-extracted. Priming with a constant-region primer yielded TCR beta cDNA from 450 to 550 ng total RNA. Sequencing libraries for TCR beta derived from three nested multiplex PCR rounds that used slightly modified ARM-PCR. Researchers ran the first two PCR rounds for ten to eleven cycles each with TRBV1-TRBV30 forward primers and a C-beta reverse primer. TCRdb processed the multiplex PCR reads anew with MiXCR; each CDR3 protein has one entry. The sample comprises some 190,000 distinct CDR3 sequences, about 82% of which are singletons, and about a sixth rests with the top ten. This specimen comes from a study of tumor-infiltrating lymphocytes in primary liver carcinoma. Study findings and constraints: There were only about 8-25% of top clones found in all five tumor regions. It was tumor-adjacent and tumor-blood pairs that overlapped less than tumor region pairs did.

CDR3 length: 14 amino acids. The germline CDR1 and CDR2 sequences are SGHRS and YFSETQ. J is TRBJ1-1 and V is TRBV5-1; D unclear. Sample: tumor tissue from primary liver carcinoma. The receptor was isolated from a man aged 35 to 55 with primary liver carcinoma and hepatitis B virus infection. The CDR3 DNA sequence: TGCGCCAGTAGCTTGGACGGCATGAACACTGAAGCTATCTTT. Protein product: CASSLDGMNTEAIF.